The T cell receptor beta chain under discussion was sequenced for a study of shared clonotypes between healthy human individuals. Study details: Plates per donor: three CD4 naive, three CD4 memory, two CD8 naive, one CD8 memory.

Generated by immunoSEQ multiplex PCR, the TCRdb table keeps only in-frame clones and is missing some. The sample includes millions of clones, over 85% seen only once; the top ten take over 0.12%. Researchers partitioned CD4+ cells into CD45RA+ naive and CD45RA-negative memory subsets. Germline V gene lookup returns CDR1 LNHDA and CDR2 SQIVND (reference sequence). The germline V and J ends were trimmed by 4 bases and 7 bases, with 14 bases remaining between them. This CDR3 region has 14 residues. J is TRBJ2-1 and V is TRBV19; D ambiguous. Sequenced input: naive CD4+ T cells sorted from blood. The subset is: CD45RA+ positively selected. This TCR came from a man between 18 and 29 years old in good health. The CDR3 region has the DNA TGTGCCAGTAGTACCAATCTCCCGCCTAATGAGCAGTTCTTC. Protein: CASSTNLPPNEQFF.